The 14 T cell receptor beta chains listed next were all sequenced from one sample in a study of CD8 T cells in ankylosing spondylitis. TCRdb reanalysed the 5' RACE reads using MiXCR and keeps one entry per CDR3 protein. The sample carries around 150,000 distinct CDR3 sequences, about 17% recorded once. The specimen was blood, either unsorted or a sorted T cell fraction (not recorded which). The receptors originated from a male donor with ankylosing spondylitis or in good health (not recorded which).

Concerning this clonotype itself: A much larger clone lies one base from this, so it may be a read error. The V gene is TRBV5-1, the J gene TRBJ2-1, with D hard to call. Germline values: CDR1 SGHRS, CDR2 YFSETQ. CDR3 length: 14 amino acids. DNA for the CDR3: TGCGCCAGCGGCTTGGGGATGGGATCCAATGAGCAGTTCTTC. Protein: CASGLGMGSNEQFF.

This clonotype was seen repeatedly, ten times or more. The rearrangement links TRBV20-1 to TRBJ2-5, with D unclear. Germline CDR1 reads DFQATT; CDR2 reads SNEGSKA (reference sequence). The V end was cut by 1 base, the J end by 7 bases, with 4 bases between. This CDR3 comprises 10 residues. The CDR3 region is CSARGATQYF. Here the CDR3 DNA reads TGCAGTGCTAGAGGAGCGACCCAGTACTTC.

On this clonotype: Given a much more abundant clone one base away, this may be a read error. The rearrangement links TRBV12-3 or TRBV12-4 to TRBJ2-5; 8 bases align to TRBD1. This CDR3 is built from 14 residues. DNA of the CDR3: TGTACCAGCAGACCGACAGGGGCGGGAGAGACCCAGTACTTC. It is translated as CTSRPTGAGETQYF.

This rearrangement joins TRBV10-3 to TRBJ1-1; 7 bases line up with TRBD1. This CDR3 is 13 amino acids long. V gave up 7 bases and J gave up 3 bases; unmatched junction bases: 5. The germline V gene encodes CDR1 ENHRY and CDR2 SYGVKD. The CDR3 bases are TGTGCCATCACCGAGACAGGGTACACTGAAGCTTTCTTT. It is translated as CAITETGYTEAFF.

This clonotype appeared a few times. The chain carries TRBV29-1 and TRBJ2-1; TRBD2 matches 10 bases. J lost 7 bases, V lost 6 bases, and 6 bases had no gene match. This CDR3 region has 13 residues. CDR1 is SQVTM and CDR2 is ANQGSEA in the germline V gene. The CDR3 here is CSVAGLALNEQFF. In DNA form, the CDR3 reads TGCAGCGTGGCGGGACTAGCGCTTAATGAGCAGTTCTTC.

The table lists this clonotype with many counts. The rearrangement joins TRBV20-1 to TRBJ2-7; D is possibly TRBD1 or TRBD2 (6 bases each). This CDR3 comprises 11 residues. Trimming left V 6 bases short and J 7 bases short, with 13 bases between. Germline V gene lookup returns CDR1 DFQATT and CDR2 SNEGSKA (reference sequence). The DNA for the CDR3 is TGCAGTGCAGGGGGGATTAGGGAGCAGTACTTC. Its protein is CSAGGIREQYF.

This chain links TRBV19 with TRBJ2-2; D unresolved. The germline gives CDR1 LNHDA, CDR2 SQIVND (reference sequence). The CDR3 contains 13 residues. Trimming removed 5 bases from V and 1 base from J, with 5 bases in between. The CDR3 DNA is TGTGCCAGTAGTTTTAGGAACACCGGGGAGCTGTTTTTT. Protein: CASSFRNTGELFF.

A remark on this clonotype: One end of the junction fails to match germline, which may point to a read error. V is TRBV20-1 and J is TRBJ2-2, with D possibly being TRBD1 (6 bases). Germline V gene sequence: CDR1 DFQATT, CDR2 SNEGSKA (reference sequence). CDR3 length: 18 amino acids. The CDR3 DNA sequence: TGCTGTGCTAGAGACCGGGGTTGGGCAGGGGCGAACACCGGGGAGCTGTTTTTT. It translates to CCARDRGWAGANTGELFF.

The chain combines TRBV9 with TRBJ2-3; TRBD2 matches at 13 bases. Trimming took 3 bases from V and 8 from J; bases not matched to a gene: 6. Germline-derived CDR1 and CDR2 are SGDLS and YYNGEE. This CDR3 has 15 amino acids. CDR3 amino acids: CASSGGLAGLVTQYF. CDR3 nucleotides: TGTGCCAGCAGCGGGGGACTAGCGGGACTTGTTACGCAGTATTTT.

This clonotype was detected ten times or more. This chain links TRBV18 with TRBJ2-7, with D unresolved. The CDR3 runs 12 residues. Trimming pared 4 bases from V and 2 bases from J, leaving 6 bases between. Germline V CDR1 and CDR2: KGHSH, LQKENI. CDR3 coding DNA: TGTGCCAGCTCACAGTTTGCCTACGAGCAGTACTTC. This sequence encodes CASSQFAYEQYF.

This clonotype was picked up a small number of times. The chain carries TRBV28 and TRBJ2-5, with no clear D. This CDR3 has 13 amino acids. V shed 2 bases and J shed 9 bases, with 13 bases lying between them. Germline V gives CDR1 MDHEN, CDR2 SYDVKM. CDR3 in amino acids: CASSLETLMSQYF. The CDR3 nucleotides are TGTGCCAGCAGTTTAGAAACACTGATGTCCCAGTACTTC.

The CDR3 nucleotides read TGCAGTGCCCTAGTCCTAGCGGGAGGGCCTCAAAGCCGCACGGAGCAGTTCTTC. Protein: CSALVLAGGPQSRTEQFF. The genes are TRBV20-1 and TRBJ2-1, with 12 bases identical to TRBD2. The J segment lost 10 bases and the V segment lost 6 bases, leaving 22 bases of the junction unmatched. The CDR3 spans 18 residues. CDR1 and CDR2 from the germline V gene are DFQATT and SNEGSKA (reference sequence).

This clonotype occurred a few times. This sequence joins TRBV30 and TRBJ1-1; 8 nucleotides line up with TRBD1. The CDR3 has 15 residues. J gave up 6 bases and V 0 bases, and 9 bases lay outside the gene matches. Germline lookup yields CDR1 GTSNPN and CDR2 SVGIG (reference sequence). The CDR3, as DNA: TGTGCCTGGAGTGTAGGCCAGGGGGCTTCCTCTGAAGCTTTCTTT. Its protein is CAWSVGQGASSEAFF.

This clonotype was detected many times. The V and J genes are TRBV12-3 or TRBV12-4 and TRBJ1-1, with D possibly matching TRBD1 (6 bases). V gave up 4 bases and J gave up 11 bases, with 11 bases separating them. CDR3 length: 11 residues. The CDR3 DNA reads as TGTGCCAGCAGTTACAGGGAGGTCGCTTTCTTT. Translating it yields CASSYREVAFF.